The present T cell receptor beta chain was sequenced within a study of T cell responses to AZD1222 COVID-19 vaccine. Study information: Pooled together were second doses at about 4 or about 12 weeks. Study-level points and caveats: Repertoire sampling was restricted to post-peak T cell response timepoints. Only 6 or 7 people who got AZD1222 tested seropositive at baseline. There were mostly white British donors and more females than males, and clonal diversity was possibly underestimated.

The assay was immunoSEQ multiplex PCR, and TCRdb's table has in-frame clones only and misses some. The sample shows about 84,000 clones, about 85% of them seen only once. As for this clone: As yet, its antigen is unknown. Other DNA sequences in this specimen translate into the identical CDR3.

V lost 3 bases and J lost 0, with 5 bases in between. CDR3 length: 14 amino acids. Germline CDR1 KGHSH, CDR2 LQKENI. Sequenced material: peripheral blood, taken on day 0 of AZD1222 vaccination. V gene TRBV18 combines with J gene TRBJ1-4; D remains unclear. This sequence was found in an adult in good health. The CDR3 nucleotides read TGTGCCAGCTCACCCGGATCAACTAATGAAAAACTGTTTTTT. Its protein product is CASSPGSTNEKLFF.